The 3 T cell receptor beta chains below come from one sample, sequenced in a study of CD8+ T cells in alopecia areata. Treatment here: oral pan-JAK inhibitor, 5-10 mg twice daily. cDNA prepared by RNA extraction and subsequent reverse transcription served as the template for sequencing. The repertoire was sequenced with immunoSEQ multiplex PCR; TCRdb's copy has only in-frame clones and lacks some. The sample holds 190,000 or so clones, roughly 50% seen once. Sequencing was performed on CD8+ T cells sorted from blood, taken at week 24, from a patient treated with tofacitinib. All receptors come from a human donor with alopecia areata.

A few counts support this clone. The same CDR3 can be traced to other DNA sequences in this sample. The V and J genes are TRBV30 and TRBJ1-1; no reliable D call. CDR1 GTSNPN and CDR2 SVGIG come from the germline V gene (reference sequence). The CDR3 extends over 12 amino acids. Between the trimmed V and J ends, which lost 0 bases and 1 base, there was a span of 3 bases. CDR3 coding DNA: TGTGCCTGGAGTGTGGGGAACACTGAAGCTTTCTTT. As protein: CAWSVGNTEAFF. Drawing the rest from reference TRBV30 and TRBJ1-1, the complete variable domain is SQTIHQWPATLVQPVGSPLSLECTVEGTSNPNLYWYRQAAGRGLQLLFYSVGIGQISSEVPQNLSASRPQDRQFILSSKKLLLSDSGFYLCAWSVGNTEAFFGQGTRLTVV.

The chain recombines TRBV5-6 with TRBJ2-7, with D uncertain. This CDR3 comprises 11 residues. V lost 2 bases, J lost 4 bases, and 4 bases lay in between. Germline V gene sequence: CDR1 SGHDT, CDR2 YYEEEE. This CDR3 reads CASSFEYEQYF. Written as DNA, the CDR3 is TGTGCCAGCAGCTTTGAATACGAGCAGTACTTC.

J is TRBJ2-5 and V is TRBV27, with D possibly matching TRBD1 (5 bases). With 6 bases removed from V and 5 bases from J, the gap between germline ends came to 19 bases. CDR1 and CDR2 (germline): MNHEY, SMNVEV (reference sequence). The CDR3 contains 15 residues. The CDR3 reads CASRVSRQGIETQYF. DNA for the CDR3: TGTGCCAGCAGAGTTTCGCGTCAGGGAATCGAGACCCAGTACTTC.